Described below is a single T cell receptor beta chain sequence and its context. Its specificity is not known. Every patient had relapsed following autologous stem cell transplantation, and cohorts differed in brentuximab vedotin exposure. These data are taken from a study of PD-1 blockade in classical Hodgkin lymphoma. Study-level results: Prior to therapy, complete responders displayed diversity much like that of newly diagnosed patients.

V lost 5 bases to trimming and J lost 5 bases, with 12 bases between them. CDR3 length: 13 amino acids. Germline V gene data show CDR1 as SGHVS and CDR2 as FQNEAQ. Using immunoSEQ multiplex PCR, the repertoire was profiled, and TCRdb retains in-frame clones only, with some absent. Here the sample spans approximately 17,000 clones, 65% being singletons. This TCR was sampled from a human donor with classical Hodgkin lymphoma. Sequences were derived from peripheral blood mononuclear cells (PBMCs), sampled before the second cycle of nivolumab. This chain connects TRBV7-8 to TRBJ2-5, with a tentative D call TRBD1 (6 bases). The chain's CDR3 is CASSHRARETQYF. DNA for the CDR3: TGTGCCAGCAGCCACAGGGCCAGGGAGACCCAGTACTTC.